The sequence of this TCR beta chain was determined in a study of T cells after yellow fever vaccination. Looking at the study overall: Where fractions had low cell numbers, libraries were prepared from them with the SMART-Seq v4 Ultra Low Input RNA kit.

Study findings and constraints: Abundant bulk-derived clonotypes could contaminate FACS-sorted repertoires.

In making TCR cDNA, 5'RACE template switching added a universal primer site and UMIs to it. TCRdb redid the calling of the 5' RACE reads with MiXCR, one entry per CDR3 protein. The sample has 300,000 to 400,000 distinct CDR3 sequences; about an eighth are singletons. As regards this clonotype: Its matching antigen is unknown.

The CDR3 extends over 20 amino acids. The trim removed 4 bases at V and 6 bases at J, leaving 22 bases unmatched. Germline CDR1 and CDR2: SGHRS and YFSETQ. The chain combines TRBV5-1 with TRBJ2-3; 11 bases match TRBD2. This clonotype was sampled from a man between 18 and 35 years old who received the YFV17D yellow fever vaccine. The material was CD4+ T cells sorted from PBMCs, obtained 15 days after the yellow fever booster vaccination. The CDR3 loop reads CASSPFGRGTSGYMGDTQYF. The DNA for the CDR3 is TGCGCCAGCAGCCCCTTTGGCCGCGGGACTAGCGGATATATGGGGGATACGCAGTATTTT.